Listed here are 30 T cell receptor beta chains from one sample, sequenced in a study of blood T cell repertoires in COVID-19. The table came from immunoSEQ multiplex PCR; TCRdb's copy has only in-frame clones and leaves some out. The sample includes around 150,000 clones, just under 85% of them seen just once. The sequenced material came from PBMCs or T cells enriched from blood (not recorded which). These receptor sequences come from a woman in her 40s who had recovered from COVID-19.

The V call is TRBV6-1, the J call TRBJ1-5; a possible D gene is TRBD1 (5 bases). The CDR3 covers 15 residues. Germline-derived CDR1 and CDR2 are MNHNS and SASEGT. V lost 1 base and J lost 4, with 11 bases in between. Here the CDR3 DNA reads TGTGCCAGCAGTGAAGGGGCAGGGTATAATCAGCCCCAGCATTTT. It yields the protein CASSEGAGYNQPQHF.

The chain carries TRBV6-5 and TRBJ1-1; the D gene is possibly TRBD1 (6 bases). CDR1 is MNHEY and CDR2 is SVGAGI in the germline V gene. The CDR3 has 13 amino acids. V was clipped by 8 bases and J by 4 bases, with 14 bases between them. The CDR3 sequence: CASLPSGVTEAFF. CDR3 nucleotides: TGTGCCAGCTTACCATCAGGGGTCACTGAAGCTTTCTTT.

CDR3 residues: CASSVYSRGRTGELFF. The CDR3 region has the DNA TGTGCCAGCAGCGTATATAGCAGGGGTAGGACCGGGGAGCTGTTTTTT. V gene TRBV9 combines with J gene TRBJ2-2, with D maybe TRBD1 (6 bases). V lost 1 base to trimming and J lost 5 bases, with 15 bases between them. The CDR3 totals 16 residues. CDR1 and CDR2 from the germline V gene are SGDLS and YYNGEE.

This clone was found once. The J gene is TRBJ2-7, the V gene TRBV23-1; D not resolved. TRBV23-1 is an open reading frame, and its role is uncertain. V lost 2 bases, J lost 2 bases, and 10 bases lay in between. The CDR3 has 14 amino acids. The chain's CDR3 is CASSQGGGPYEQYF. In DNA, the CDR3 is TGCGCCAGCAGTCAAGGCGGCGGCCCCTACGAGCAGTACTTC.

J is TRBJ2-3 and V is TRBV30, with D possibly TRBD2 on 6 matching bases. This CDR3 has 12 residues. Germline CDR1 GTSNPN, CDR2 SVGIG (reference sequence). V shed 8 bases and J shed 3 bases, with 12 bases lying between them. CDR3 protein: CAILAGTDTQYF. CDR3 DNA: TGTGCCATCCTGGCGGGGACAGATACGCAGTATTTT.

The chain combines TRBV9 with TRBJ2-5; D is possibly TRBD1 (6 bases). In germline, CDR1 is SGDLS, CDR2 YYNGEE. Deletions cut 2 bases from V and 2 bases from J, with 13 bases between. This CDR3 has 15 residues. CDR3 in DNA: TGTGCCAGCAGCGTTGGGACAATATATCAAGAGACCCAGTACTTC. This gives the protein CASSVGTIYQETQYF.

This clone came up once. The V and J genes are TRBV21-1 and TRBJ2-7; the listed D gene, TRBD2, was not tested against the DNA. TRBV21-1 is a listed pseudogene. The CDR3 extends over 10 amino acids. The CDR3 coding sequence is TGTGCCAGCAGCAGTAACGAGCAGTACTTC. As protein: CASSSNEQYF.

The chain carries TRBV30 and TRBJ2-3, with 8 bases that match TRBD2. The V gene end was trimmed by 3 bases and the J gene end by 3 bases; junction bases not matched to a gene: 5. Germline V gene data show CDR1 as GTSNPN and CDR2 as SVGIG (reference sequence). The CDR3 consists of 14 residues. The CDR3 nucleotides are TGTGCCTGGAGCGGGGGGGCCGGAACAGATACGCAGTATTTT. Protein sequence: CAWSGGAGTDTQYF.

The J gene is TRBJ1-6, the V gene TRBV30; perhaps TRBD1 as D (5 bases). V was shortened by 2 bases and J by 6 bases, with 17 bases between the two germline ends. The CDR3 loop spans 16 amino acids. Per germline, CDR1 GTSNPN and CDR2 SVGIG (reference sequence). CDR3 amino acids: CAWSLPPDTFNSPLHF. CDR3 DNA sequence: TGTGCCTGGAGTCTCCCCCCGGACACCTTTAATTCACCCCTCCACTTT.

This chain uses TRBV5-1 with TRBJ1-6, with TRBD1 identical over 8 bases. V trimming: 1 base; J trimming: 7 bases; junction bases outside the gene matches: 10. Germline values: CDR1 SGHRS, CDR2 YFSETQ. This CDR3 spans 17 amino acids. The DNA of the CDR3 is TGCGCCAGCAGCTTGTCTTTCTCGGGACAGGACAATTCACCCCTCCACTTT. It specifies CASSLSFSGQDNSPLHF.

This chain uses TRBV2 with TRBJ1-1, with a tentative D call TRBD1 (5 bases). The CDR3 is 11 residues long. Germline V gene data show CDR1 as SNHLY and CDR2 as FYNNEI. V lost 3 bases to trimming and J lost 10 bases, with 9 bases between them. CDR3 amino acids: CASSESRAAFF. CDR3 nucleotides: TGTGCCAGCAGTGAGAGCAGGGCAGCTTTCTTT.

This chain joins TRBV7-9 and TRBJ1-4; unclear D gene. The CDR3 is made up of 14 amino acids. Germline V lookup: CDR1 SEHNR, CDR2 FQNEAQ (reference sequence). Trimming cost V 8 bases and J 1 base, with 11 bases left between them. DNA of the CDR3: TGTGCCAGCGTCGCGGGGTTAACTAATGAAAAACTGTTTTTT. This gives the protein CASVAGLTNEKLFF.

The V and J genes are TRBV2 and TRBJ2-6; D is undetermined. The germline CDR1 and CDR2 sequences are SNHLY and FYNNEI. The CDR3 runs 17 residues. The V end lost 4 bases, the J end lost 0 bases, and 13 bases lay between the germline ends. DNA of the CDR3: TGTGCCAGCAGTGGCCCCGATATTAGCTCTGGGGCCAACGTCCTGACTTTC. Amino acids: CASSGPDISSGANVLTF.

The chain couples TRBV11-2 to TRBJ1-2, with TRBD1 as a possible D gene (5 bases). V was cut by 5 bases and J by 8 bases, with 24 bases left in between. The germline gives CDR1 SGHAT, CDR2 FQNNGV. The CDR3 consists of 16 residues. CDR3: CASSPGRDTLRRGYTF. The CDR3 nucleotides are TGTGCCAGCAGCCCGGGCAGGGATACCCTCCGTCGGGGCTACACCTTC. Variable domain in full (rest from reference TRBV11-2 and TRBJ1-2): EAGVAQSPRYKIIEKRQSVAFWCNPISGHATLYWYQQILGQGPKLLIQFQNNGVVDDSQLPKDRFSAERLKGVDSTLKIQPAKLEDSAVYLCASSPGRDTLRRGYTFGSGTRLTVV.

The CDR3 nucleotides read TGTGCCAGTAGTCCATGGGGGACAGCGAGCAATCAGCCCCAGCATTTT. Translated: CASSPWGTASNQPQHF. This chain joins TRBV19 and TRBJ1-5, with 7 bases identical to TRBD1. The CDR3 loop spans 16 amino acids. Germline V lookup: CDR1 LNHDA, CDR2 SQIVND (reference sequence). V lost 5 bases, J lost 1 base, and 8 bases stayed unmatched.

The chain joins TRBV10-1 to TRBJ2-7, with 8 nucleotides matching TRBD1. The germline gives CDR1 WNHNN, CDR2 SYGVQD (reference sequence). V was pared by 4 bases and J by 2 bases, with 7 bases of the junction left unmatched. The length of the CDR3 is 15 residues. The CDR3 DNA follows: TGCGCCAGCAGTGCTGGGACAGGAGCGCCCTACGAGCAGTACTTC. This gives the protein CASSAGTGAPYEQYF.

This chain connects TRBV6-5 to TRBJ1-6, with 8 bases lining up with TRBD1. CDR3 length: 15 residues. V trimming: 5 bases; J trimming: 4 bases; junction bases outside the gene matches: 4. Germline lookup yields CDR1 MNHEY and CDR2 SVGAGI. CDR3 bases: TGTGCCAGCAGTATACAGGGGGGGTATAATTCACCCCTCCACTTT. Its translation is CASSIQGGYNSPLHF.

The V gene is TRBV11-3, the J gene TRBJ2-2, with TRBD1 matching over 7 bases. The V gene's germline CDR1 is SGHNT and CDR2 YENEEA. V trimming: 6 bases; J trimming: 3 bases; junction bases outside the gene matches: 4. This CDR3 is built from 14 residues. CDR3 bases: TGTGCCAGCAGAGTCGGGACAGACACCGGGGAGCTGTTTTTT. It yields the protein CASRVGTDTGELFF.

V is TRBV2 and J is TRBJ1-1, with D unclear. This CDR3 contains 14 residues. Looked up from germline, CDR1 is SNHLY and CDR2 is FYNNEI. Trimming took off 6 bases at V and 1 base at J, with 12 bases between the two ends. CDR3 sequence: CASSIQRTNTEAFF. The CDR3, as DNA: TGTGCCAGCAGCATACAGAGAACGAACACTGAAGCTTTCTTT.

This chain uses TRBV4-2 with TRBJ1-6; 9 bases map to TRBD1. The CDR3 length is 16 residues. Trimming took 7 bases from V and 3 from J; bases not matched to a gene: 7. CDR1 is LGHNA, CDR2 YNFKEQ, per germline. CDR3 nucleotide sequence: TGTGCCAGCACCTCAACAGGGGGCGGCTATAATTCACCCCTCCACTTT. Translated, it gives CASTSTGGGYNSPLHF.

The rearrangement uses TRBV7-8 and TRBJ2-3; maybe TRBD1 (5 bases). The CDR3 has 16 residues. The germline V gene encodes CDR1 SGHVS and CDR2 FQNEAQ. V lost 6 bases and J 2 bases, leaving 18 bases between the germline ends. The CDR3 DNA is TGTGCCAGCAGTGAGCAGGGAAGAGTGAACACAGATACGCAGTATTTT. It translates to CASSEQGRVNTDTQYF.

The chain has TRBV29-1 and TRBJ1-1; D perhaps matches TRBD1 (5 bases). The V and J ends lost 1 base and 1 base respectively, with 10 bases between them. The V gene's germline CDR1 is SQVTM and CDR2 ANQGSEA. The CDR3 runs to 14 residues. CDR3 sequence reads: CSVEVGLQNTEAFF. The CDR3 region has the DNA TGCAGCGTTGAAGTGGGACTGCAGAACACTGAAGCTTTCTTT.

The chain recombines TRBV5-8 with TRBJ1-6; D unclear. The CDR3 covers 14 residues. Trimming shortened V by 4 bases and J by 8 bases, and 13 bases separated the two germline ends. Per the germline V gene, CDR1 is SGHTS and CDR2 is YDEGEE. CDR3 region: CASSRGNQDSPLHF. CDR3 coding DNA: TGTGCCAGCAGCCGAGGGAATCAAGATTCACCCCTCCACTTT.

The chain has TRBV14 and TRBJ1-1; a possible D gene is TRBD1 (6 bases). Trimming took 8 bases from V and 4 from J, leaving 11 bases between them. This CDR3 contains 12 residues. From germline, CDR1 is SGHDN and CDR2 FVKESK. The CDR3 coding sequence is TGTGCCAGCGGACAGAGCACCACTGAAGCTTTCTTT. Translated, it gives CASGQSTTEAFF.

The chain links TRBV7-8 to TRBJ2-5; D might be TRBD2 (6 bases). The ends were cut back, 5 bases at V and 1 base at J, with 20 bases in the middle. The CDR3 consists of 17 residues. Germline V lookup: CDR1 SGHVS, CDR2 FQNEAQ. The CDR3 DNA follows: TGTGCCAGCAGCCAACCGGGGCGGGGCAGTGGCCAAGAGACCCAGTACTTC. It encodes CASSQPGRGSGQETQYF.

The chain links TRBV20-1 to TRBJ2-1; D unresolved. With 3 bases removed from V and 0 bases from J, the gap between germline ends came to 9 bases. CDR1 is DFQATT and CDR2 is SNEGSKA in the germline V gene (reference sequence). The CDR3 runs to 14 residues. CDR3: CSASLTPSYNEQFF. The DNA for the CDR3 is TGCAGTGCTAGTCTAACCCCCTCCTACAATGAGCAGTTCTTC.

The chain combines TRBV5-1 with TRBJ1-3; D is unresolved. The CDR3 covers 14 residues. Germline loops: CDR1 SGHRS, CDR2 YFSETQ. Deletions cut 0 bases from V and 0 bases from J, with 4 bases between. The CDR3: CASSLDYSGNTIYF. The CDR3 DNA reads TGCGCCAGCAGCTTGGACTACTCTGGAAACACCATATATTTT.

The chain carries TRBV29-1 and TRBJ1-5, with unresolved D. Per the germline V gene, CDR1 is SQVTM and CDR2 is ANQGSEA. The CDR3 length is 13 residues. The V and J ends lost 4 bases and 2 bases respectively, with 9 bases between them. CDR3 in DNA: TGCAGCGTTGCTGAGAATCGCAATCAGCCCCAGCATTTT. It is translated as CSVAENRNQPQHF. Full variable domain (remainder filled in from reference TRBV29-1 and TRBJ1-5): SAVISQKPSRDICQRGTSLTIQCQVDSQVTMMFWYRQQPGQSLTLIATANQGSEATYESGFVIDKFPISRPNLTFSTLTVSNMSPEDSSIYLCSVAENRNQPQHFGDGTRLSIL.

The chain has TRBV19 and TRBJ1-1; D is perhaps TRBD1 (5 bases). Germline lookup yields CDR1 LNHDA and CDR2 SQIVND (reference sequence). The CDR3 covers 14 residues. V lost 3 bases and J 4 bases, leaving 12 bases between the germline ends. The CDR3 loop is CASSIGAGGTEAFF. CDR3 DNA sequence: TGTGCCAGTAGTATTGGGGCGGGGGGCACTGAAGCTTTCTTT.

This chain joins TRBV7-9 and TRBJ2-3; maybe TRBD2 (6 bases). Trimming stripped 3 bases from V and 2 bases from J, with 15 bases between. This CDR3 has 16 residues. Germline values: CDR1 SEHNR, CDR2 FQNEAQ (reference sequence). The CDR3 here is CASSFNSAGNTDTQYF. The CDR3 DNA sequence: TGTGCCAGCAGCTTCAATTCTGCGGGGAACACAGATACGCAGTATTTT.